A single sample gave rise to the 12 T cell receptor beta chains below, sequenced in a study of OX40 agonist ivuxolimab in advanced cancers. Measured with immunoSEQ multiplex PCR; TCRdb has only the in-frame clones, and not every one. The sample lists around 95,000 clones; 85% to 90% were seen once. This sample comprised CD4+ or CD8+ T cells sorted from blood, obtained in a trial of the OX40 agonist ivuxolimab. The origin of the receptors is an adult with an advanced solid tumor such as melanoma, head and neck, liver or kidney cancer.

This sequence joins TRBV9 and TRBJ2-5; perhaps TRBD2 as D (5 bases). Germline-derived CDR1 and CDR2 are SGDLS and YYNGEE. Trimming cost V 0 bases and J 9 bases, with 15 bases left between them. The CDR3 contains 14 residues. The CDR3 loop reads CASSVALAGNPQYF. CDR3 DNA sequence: TGTGCCAGCAGCGTAGCGCTAGCCGGTAACCCCCAGTACTTC.

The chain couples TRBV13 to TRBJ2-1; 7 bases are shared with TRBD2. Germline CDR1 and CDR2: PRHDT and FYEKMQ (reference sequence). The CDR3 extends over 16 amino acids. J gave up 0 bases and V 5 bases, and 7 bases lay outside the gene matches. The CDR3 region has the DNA TGTGCCAGCAGCCGGCTGGGAGGGCGCTCCTACAATGAGCAGTTCTTC. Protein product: CASSRLGGRSYNEQFF.

The CDR3 is CASYDNRGNTEAFF. The CDR3 DNA follows: TGTGCCAGCTATGACAACAGGGGAAACACTGAAGCTTTCTTT. The chain uses TRBV28 and TRBJ1-1; 7 bases line up with TRBD1. In germline, CDR1 is MDHEN, CDR2 SYDVKM. With V trimmed by 8 bases and J by 2 bases, 8 bases remained unmatched. The CDR3 length is 14 residues.

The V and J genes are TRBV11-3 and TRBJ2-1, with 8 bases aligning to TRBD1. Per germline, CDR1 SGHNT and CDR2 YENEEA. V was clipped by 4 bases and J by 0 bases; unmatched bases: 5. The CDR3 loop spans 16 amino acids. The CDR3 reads CASSYRTGSSYNEQFF. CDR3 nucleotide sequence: TGTGCCAGCAGCTATCGGACAGGGAGCTCCTACAATGAGCAGTTCTTC.

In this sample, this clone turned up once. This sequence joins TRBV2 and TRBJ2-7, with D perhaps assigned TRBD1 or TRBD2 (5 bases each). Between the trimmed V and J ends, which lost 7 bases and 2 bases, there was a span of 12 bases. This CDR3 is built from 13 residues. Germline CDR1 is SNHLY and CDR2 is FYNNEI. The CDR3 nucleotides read TGTGCCAGCACCGCAGGGACCCCCTACGAGCAGTACTTC. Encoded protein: CASTAGTPYEQYF.

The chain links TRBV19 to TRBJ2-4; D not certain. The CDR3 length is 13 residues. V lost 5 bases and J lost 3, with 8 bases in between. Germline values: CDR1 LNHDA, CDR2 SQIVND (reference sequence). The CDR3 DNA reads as TGTGCCAGTAGTGAGTTTGGCAAAAACATTCAGTACTTC. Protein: CASSEFGKNIQYF.

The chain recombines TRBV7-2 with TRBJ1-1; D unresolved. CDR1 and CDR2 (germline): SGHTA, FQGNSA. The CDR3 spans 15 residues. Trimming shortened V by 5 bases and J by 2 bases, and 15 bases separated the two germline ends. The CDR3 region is CASSPLTAGNTEAFF. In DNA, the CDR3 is TGTGCCAGCAGCCCATTGACTGCGGGTAACACTGAAGCTTTCTTT.

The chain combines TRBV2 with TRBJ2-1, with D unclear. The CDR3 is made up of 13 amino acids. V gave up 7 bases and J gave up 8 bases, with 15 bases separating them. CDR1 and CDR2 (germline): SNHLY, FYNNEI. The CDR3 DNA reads TGTGCCAGCACTGTGACCACCCGGGATGAGCAGTTCTTC. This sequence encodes CASTVTTRDEQFF.

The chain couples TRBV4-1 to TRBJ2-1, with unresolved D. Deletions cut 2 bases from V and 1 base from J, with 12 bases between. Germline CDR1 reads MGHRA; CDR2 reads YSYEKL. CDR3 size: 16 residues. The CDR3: CASSQFELTSYNEQFF. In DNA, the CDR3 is TGCGCCAGCAGCCAATTTGAACTAACTTCCTACAATGAGCAGTTCTTC.

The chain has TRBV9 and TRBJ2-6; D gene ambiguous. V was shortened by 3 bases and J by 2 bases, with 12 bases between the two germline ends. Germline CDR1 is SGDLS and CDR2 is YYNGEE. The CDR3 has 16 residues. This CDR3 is CASSATFFAGANVLTF. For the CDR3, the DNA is TGTGCCAGCAGCGCGACATTCTTTGCTGGGGCCAACGTCCTGACTTTC.

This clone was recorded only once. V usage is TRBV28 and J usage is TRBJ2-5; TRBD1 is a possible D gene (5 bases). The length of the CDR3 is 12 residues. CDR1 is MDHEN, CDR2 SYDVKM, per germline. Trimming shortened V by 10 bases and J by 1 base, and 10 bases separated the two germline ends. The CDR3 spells CATEQVQETQYF. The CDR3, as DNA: TGTGCCACCGAACAGGTCCAAGAGACCCAGTACTTC.

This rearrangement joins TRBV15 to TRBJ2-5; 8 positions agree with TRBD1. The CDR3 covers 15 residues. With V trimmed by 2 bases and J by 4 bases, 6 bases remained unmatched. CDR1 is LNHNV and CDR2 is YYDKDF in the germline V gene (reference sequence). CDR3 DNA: TGTGCCACCAGCAGACAAGGACAGGGAAGAGAGACCCAGTACTTC. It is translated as CATSRQGQGRETQYF.